This record covers a single TCR beta chain. Under the authors' procedure: Amplification from reference gene primers served as the basis for estimated nucleated cell counts. Data came from immunoSEQ multiplex PCR; TCRdb stores just in-frame clones and leaves some out. V and J calls and clone size follow that table, whereas D and trimming were derived from the DNA. The table lists just under 90,000 clones, approximately 90% of them singletons. These data belong to a study of blood T cell repertoires in COVID-19. Turning to the study itself: The origin of the acute and convalescent COVID-19 samples was the United States, Italy and Spain. PBMCs, B-cell-depleted T cells, or T cells provided the cDNA or gDNA that made up the material.

CDR3 size: 13 residues. V was cut by 5 bases and J by 4 bases, with 14 bases left in between. CDR1 and CDR2 from the germline V gene are GTSNPN and SVGIG (reference sequence). This receptor was taken from a woman over 75 with acute or convalescent COVID-19. Material for sequencing was peripheral blood. The V call is TRBV30, the J call TRBJ1-2; D gene uncertain. CDR3 in DNA: TGTGCCTGGGCCCTAATTGAGGGCTATGGCTACACCTTC. It yields the protein CAWALIEGYGYTF.